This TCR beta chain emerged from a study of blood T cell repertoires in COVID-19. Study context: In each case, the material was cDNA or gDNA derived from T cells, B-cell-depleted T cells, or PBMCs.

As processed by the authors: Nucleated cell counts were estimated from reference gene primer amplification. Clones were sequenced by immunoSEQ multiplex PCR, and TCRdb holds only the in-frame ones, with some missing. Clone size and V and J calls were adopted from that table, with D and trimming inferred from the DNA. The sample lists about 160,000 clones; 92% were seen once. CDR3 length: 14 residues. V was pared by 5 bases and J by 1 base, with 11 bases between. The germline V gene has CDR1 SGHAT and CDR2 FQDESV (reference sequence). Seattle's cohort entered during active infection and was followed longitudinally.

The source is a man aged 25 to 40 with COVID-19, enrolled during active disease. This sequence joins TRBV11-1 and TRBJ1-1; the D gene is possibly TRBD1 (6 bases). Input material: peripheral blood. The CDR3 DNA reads TGTGCCAGCAGCCATTCAGGGGAGAACACTGAAGCTTTCTTT. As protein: CASSHSGENTEAFF.